The 9 T cell receptor beta chains listed next were all sequenced from one sample in a study of blood T cell repertoires in COVID-19. Sequenced by immunoSEQ multiplex PCR; TCRdb stores in-frame clones only, minus some. Of approximately 300,000 clones in the sample, 85% were seen once. Sample: PBMCs or T cells enriched from blood (not recorded which). The source of these receptors is a woman in her twenties or thirties who had been exposed to COVID-19.

This clone was seen a few times. The rearrangement links TRBV28 to TRBJ1-6, with a weak D call TRBD1 (6 bases). The CDR3 spans 14 residues. Trimming pared 6 bases from V and 7 bases from J, leaving 13 bases between. The germline CDR1 and CDR2 sequences are MDHEN and SYDVKM. CDR3 loop: CASSPDRRNSPLHF. Written as DNA, the CDR3 is TGTGCCAGCAGCCCGGACAGACGCAATTCACCCCTCCACTTT. Full variable domain (remainder filled in from reference TRBV28 and TRBJ1-6): DVKVTQSSRYLVKRTGEKVFLECVQDMDHENMFWYRQDPGLGLRLIYFSYDVKMKEKGDIPEGYSVSREKKERFSLILESASTNQTSMYLCASSPDRRNSPLHFGNGTRLTVT.

The rearrangement joins TRBV7-6 to TRBJ2-1; 8 nucleotides align to TRBD2. The germline V gene has CDR1 SGHVS and CDR2 FNYEAQ. This CDR3 contains 15 residues. V lost 6 bases, J lost 1 base, and 5 bases stayed unmatched. The chain's CDR3 is CASRLSGSSYNEQFF. Here the CDR3 DNA reads TGTGCCAGCAGACTAAGCGGGAGTTCCTACAATGAGCAGTTCTTC.

The chain uses TRBV28 and TRBJ2-7; D is perhaps TRBD2 (5 bases). The V end lost 1 base, the J end lost 2 bases, and 15 bases lay between the germline ends. Germline V gene sequence: CDR1 MDHEN, CDR2 SYDVKM. This CDR3 is built from 16 residues. The CDR3 coding sequence is TGTGCCAGCAGTTTATTCTGGGAGAATCCGACCTACGAGCAGTACTTC. The encoded protein is CASSLFWENPTYEQYF.

This clone has only one observation. V is TRBV20-1 and J is TRBJ1-2, with D possibly being TRBD1 (6 bases). The germline gives CDR1 DFQATT, CDR2 SNEGSKA (reference sequence). This CDR3 region has 10 residues. The CDR3 region has the DNA TGCGCGACAGGAAGAAATGGCTACACCTTC. It codes for CATGRNGYTF.

The chain recombines TRBV9 with TRBJ2-5, with D perhaps TRBD2 (6 bases). Germline lookup yields CDR1 SGDLS and CDR2 YYNGEE. V dropped 3 bases and J dropped 5 bases, with 14 bases sitting between them. The length of the CDR3 is 14 residues. The CDR3 DNA is TGTGCCAGCAGCGCCCGGGACCTAGCGGAGACCCAGTACTTC. Translating it yields CASSARDLAETQYF.

This CDR3 is CATHSSGANVLTF. The CDR3 coding sequence is TGTGCCACCCATAGCTCTGGGGCCAACGTCCTGACTTTC. The chain couples TRBV6-5 to TRBJ2-6; D is unresolved. This CDR3 is 13 amino acids long. Per germline, CDR1 MNHEY and CDR2 SVGAGI. V shed 10 bases and J shed 0 bases, with 7 bases lying between them.

The J gene is TRBJ2-7, the V gene TRBV6-5, with TRBD1 matching 10 bases. CDR3 length: 15 residues. With V trimmed by 4 bases and J by 4 bases, 7 bases remained unmatched. Germline CDR1 reads MNHEY; CDR2 reads SVGAGI. CDR3 bases: TGTGCCAGCAGTTCTCCCGGGACAGGGGTTTACGAGCAGTACTTC. As protein: CASSSPGTGVYEQYF.

The table lists this clone with a few counts. The chain is built from TRBV11-2 and TRBJ1-1, with D perhaps matching TRBD1 (5 bases). This CDR3 region has 13 residues. The V gene lost 3 bases and the J gene lost 1 base, with 6 bases spanning the gap. Germline lookup yields CDR1 SGHAT and CDR2 FQNNGV. The CDR3 DNA reads as TGTGCCAGCAGCTTTGACAGGAACACTGAAGCTTTCTTT. As protein: CASSFDRNTEAFF. Variable domain in full (rest from reference TRBV11-2 and TRBJ1-1): EAGVAQSPRYKIIEKRQSVAFWCNPISGHATLYWYQQILGQGPKLLIQFQNNGVVDDSQLPKDRFSAERLKGVDSTLKIQPAKLEDSAVYLCASSFDRNTEAFFGQGTRLTVV.

V and J are TRBV7-9 and TRBJ1-1; 10 bases agree with TRBD1. Losses at the gene ends were 5 bases for V and 5 bases for J; bases not matched to a gene: 5. Germline V gene sequence: CDR1 SEHNR, CDR2 FQNEAQ (reference sequence). This CDR3 region has 14 residues. This CDR3 is CASSLWTGGTEAFF. The CDR3 region has the DNA TGTGCCAGCAGCCTATGGACAGGGGGAACTGAAGCTTTCTTT. The variable domain in full, with the rest retrieved from reference TRBV7-9 and TRBJ1-1, is DTGVSQNPRHKITKRGQNVTFRCDPISEHNRLYWYRQTLGQGPEFLTYFQNEAQLEKSRLLSDRFSAERPKGSFSTLEIQRTEQGDSAMYLCASSLWTGGTEAFFGQGTRLTVV.